The next 11 T cell receptor beta chains were all read from a single sample in a study of molecular identifiers for immune sequencing clone quantification. TCRdb reprocessed the PCR reads with MiXCR, giving one entry per CDR3 protein. The data contain 85,000 to 95,000 distinct CDR3 sequences, 15% to 20% of them singletons. The sample taken for sequencing was naive CD8+ T cells from blood, with Jurkat cell RNA spiked in. Indicated subset: FACS-sorted CD8+CD4-CCR7+CD45RA+ naive T cells. The origin of the receptors is a human donor in good health. Some libraries in this study had Jurkat cell RNA spiked in.

This clonotype was recorded at least ten times. The chain is built from TRBV6-2 or TRBV6-3 and TRBJ1-6; TRBD1 is a possible D gene (6 bases). The germline V gene has CDR1 MNHEY and CDR2 SVGEGT. V was shortened by 2 bases and J by 11 bases, with 25 bases between the two germline ends. This CDR3 region has 18 residues. This chain's CDR3 is CASSYNPDSETLRAPLHF. CDR3 sequence (DNA): TGTGCCAGCAGTTACAACCCGGACAGCGAGACCTTAAGGGCACCCCTCCACTTT.

V gene TRBV12-3 or TRBV12-4 combines with J gene TRBJ2-1; TRBD2 matches at 8 bases. This CDR3 region has 17 residues. Trimming at V came to 1 base and at J to 2 bases, leaving 7 bases not matched to a gene. The CDR3 sequence: CASSLEGGRTPYNEQFF. CDR3 bases: TGTGCCAGCAGTTTAGAGGGCGGGAGGACCCCCTACAATGAGCAGTTCTTC.

This clonotype has ten or more counts. The chain couples TRBV29-1 to TRBJ2-1, with 8 bases lining up with TRBD2. The CDR3 runs to 15 residues. Germline CDR1 and CDR2: SQVTM and ANQGSEA. Trimming removed 3 bases from V and 0 bases from J; junction bases left unmatched: 4. Written as DNA, the CDR3 is TGCAGCGTTGATGGGAGCGGGAGCTCCTACAATGAGCAGTTCTTC. Amino acids: CSVDGSGSSYNEQFF.

Concerning this clonotype: A much larger clone differs from this one at a single base, so this may be a read error. V usage is TRBV30 and J usage is TRBJ1-4; no clear D gene. This CDR3 contains 14 residues. Germline V gene lookup returns CDR1 GTSNPN and CDR2 SVGIG (reference sequence). V was trimmed by 6 bases and J by 8 bases, leaving 19 bases between them. CDR3 sequence: CACSPPFRGEKLFF. The CDR3 DNA reads as TGTGCCTGTTCGCCCCCGTTCCGTGGGGAAAAACTGTTTTTT.

This clonotype occurred many times. The chain has TRBV15 and TRBJ2-3, with a tentative D call TRBD2 (5 bases). CDR3 size: 14 residues. Germline-derived CDR1 and CDR2 are LNHNV and YYDKDF (reference sequence). With 6 bases removed from V and 6 bases from J, the gap between germline ends came to 16 bases. CDR3 sequence: CATSSDRPPDTQYF. The CDR3 bases are TGTGCCACCAGTAGCGACCGCCCGCCCGATACGCAGTATTTT.

V and J are TRBV2 and TRBJ2-2; D unresolved. The CDR3 totals 14 residues. V lost 3 bases and J 4 bases, leaving 9 bases between the germline ends. CDR1 and CDR2 from the germline V gene are SNHLY and FYNNEI. The CDR3 here is CASSDSGGTGELFF. DNA of the CDR3: TGTGCCAGCAGTGATTCAGGTGGCACCGGGGAGCTGTTTTTT.

This clonotype was seen a handful of times. This may be a read error: a much more frequent sequence differs by one nucleotide. The chain links TRBV7-2 to TRBJ1-4; possibly TRBD1 for D (5 bases). In germline, CDR1 is SGHTA, CDR2 FQGNSA. The length of the CDR3 is 14 residues. The CDR3 DNA follows: TGTGCCAGCAGCCCAACGGGGGAAAATGTAAAACTGTTTTTT. Translating it yields CASSPTGENVKLFF.

This clonotype was seen repeatedly, ten times or more. The J gene is TRBJ2-7, the V gene TRBV20-1; D might be TRBD1 (6 bases). The CDR3 is 13 residues long. V was clipped by 6 bases and J by 2 bases, with 14 bases between them. The germline CDR1 and CDR2 sequences are DFQATT and SNEGSKA (reference sequence). CDR3 DNA: TGCAGTGCCCATAGGGACACCGCCTACGAGCAGTACTTC. As protein: CSAHRDTAYEQYF.

This clonotype occurred many times. The rearrangement joins TRBV6-2 or TRBV6-3 to TRBJ1-1, with 7 bases fitting TRBD1. V lost 6 bases and J lost 4; bases outside the gene matches: 11. Germline V gene data show CDR1 as MNHEY and CDR2 as SVGEGT. The CDR3 is 15 residues long. The CDR3 protein is CASRTGAGLGTEAFF. In DNA, the CDR3 is TGTGCCAGCAGAACAGGGGCCGGACTAGGCACTGAAGCTTTCTTT.

On this clonotype: This may stem from a read error, because a much larger clone lies one nucleotide away. The gene calls are TRBV2 and TRBJ2-3; D is undetermined. The CDR3 totals 15 residues. V was pared by 4 bases and J by 3 bases, with 14 bases between. In germline, CDR1 is SNHLY, CDR2 FYNNEI. CDR3 nucleotide sequence: TGTGCCAGCAGTGTAGCTGCGTCTAGTACAGATACGCAGTATTTT. Translating it yields CASSVAASSTDTQYF.

Points on this clonotype: A much larger clonotype is one base distant, so this may be a read error. This chain links TRBV10-3 with TRBJ2-7; D gene ambiguous. V was cut by 9 bases and J by 2 bases, with 17 bases left in between. Germline V lookup: CDR1 ENHRY, CDR2 SYGVKD. The CDR3 loop spans 14 amino acids. The CDR3 protein is CAIAIPSAPYEQYF. As DNA, the CDR3 is TGTGCCATAGCGATCCCTTCGGCGCCCTACGAGCAGTACTTC.